The rows below give T cell receptor beta chains drawn from one sample of a study of control samples from healthy donors and cancer patients. Some clones are missing from TCRdb's copy, which holds only in-frame ones; the method was immunoSEQ multiplex PCR. The sample yields 60,000 to 95,000 clones, 89% seen once. The sample taken for sequencing was PBMCs. These receptors were taken from a woman aged 50 to 60 with colorectal cancer. Both conserved end residues are part of each CDR3. A D gene is named only where the DNA matches it firmly. The size field is filled for only some rows; it gives once, few, many or a size class.

v_gene,abundance,len,j_gene,d_gene,CDR3aa,CDR3nt
TRBV10-2,few,13,TRBJ1-2,TRBD1,CASSAGGGYGYTF,TGCGCCAGCAGTGCAGGGGGAGGGTATGGCTACACCTTC
TRBV19,NA,12,TRBJ1-2,NA,CASRDNKRGYTF,TGTGCCAGTAGGGACAACAAGCGAGGCTACACCTTC
TRBV27,once,15,TRBJ2-1,TRBD1,CASSLGRGLYNEQFF,TGTGCCAGCAGTTTAGGCAGGGGGCTTTACAATGAGCAGTTCTTC
TRBV19,NA,14,TRBJ2-5,NA,CASSISGVQETQYF,TGTGCCAGTAGTATCTCGGGGGTCCAAGAGACCCAGTACTTC
TRBV7-3,NA,16,TRBJ1-6,NA,CASSLEGRGYNSPLHF,TGTGCCAGCAGCTTAGAAGGCAGGGGCTATAATTCACCCCTCCACTTT
TRBV7-8,NA,11,TRBJ1-1,NA,CASSLASEAFF,TGTGCCAGCAGCTTAGCCTCTGAAGCTTTCTTT
TRBV6-6,few,17,TRBJ2-3,TRBD2,CASSLHRTSGETDTQYF,TGTGCCAGCAGTCTCCACCGGACTAGCGGGGAGACAGATACGCAGTATTTT
TRBV18,NA,12,TRBJ1-1,NA,CASSGGGSEAFF,TGTGCCAGCTCCGGGGGGGGGTCTGAAGCTTTCTTT
TRBV7-2,NA,14,TRBJ2-3,NA,CASSLMSRIDTQYF,TGTGCCAGCAGCTTAATGAGTCGGATAGATACGCAGTATTTT
TRBV5-1,NA,16,TRBJ1-6,TRBD1,CASSVTGTGVNSPLHF,TGCGCCAGCAGCGTAACCGGGACAGGGGTTAATTCACCCCTCCACTTT
TRBV18,NA,14,TRBJ1-6,TRBD1,CASSPGQGLSPLHF,TGTGCCAGCTCACCAGGACAGGGACTTTCACCCCTCCACTTT
TRBV24-1,NA,19,TRBJ2-2,TRBD1,CATSDGTGRGNFVAGELFF,TGTGCCACCAGTGACGGGACAGGGCGGGGAAACTTTGTGGCCGGGGAGCTGTTTTTT
TRBV5-6,NA,16,TRBJ2-3,TRBD2,CASSPTSGGPTDTQYF,TGTGCCAGCAGCCCGACTAGCGGGGGGCCCACAGATACGCAGTATTTT
TRBV6-2/TRBV6-3,NA,15,TRBJ2-1,NA,CASSLSGPSYNEQFF,TGTGCCAGCAGTTTATCAGGGCCCTCCTACAATGAGCAGTTCTTC
TRBV9,NA,15,TRBJ2-2,NA,CASSVSGEGTGELFF,TGTGCCAGCAGCGTGTCCGGGGAAGGCACCGGGGAGCTGTTTTTT
TRBV10-1,NA,15,TRBJ1-1,NA,CASSPTSTGNTEAFF,TGCGCCAGCAGTCCCACCTCAACGGGGAACACTGAAGCTTTCTTT
TRBV6-2/TRBV6-3,NA,14,TRBJ2-5,NA,CASSYSIAEETQYF,TGTGCCAGCAGTTACTCGATTGCAGAAGAGACCCAGTACTTC
TRBV5-6,NA,17,TRBJ2-3,NA,CASSLALTVASTDTQYF,TGTGCCAGCAGCTTGGCCCTGACAGTCGCTAGCACAGATACGCAGTATTTT
TRBV7-2,NA,16,TRBJ2-1,NA,CASSSRPASGYNEQFF,TGTGCCAGCAGCTCGCGGCCGGCTTCGGGTTACAATGAGCAGTTCTTC
TRBV7-2,NA,14,TRBJ1-1,NA,CASSSQGWNTEAFF,TGTGCCAGCAGCTCACAGGGTTGGAACACTGAAGCTTTCTTT
TRBV19,NA,15,TRBJ1-6,NA,CASSTRAGYNSPLHF,TGTGCCAGTAGTACCCGGGCCGGCTATAATTCACCCCTCCACTTT
TRBV2,NA,15,TRBJ1-1,NA,CASSEAPIGSTEAFF,TGTGCCAGCAGTGAAGCGCCGATAGGGAGCACTGAAGCTTTCTTT
TRBV4-1,NA,15,TRBJ1-1,NA,CASSQEAAVNTEAFF,TGCGCCAGCAGCCAAGAGGCGGCAGTGAACACTGAAGCTTTCTTT
TRBV30,NA,14,TRBJ2-5,TRBD2,CAWSPGLAGETQYF,TGTGCCTGGAGTCCGGGACTAGCGGGAGAGACCCAGTACTTC
TRBV2,NA,15,TRBJ2-3,NA,CASSELVAHTDTQYF,TGTGCCAGCAGTGAATTAGTCGCCCACACAGATACGCAGTATTTT
TRBV5-1,NA,15,TRBJ1-4,TRBD1,CASSSSTGGQEKLFF,TGCGCCAGCAGCTCCTCGACAGGGGGCCAGGAAAAACTGTTTTTT
TRBV2,once,15,TRBJ1-5,TRBD1,CASSEDRGANQPQHF,TGTGCCAGCAGTGAAGACAGGGGTGCCAATCAGCCCCAGCATTTT
TRBV18,NA,13,TRBJ2-5,NA,CASSPLDGETQYF,TGTGCCAGCTCACCACTAGACGGAGAGACCCAGTACTTC
TRBV2,NA,13,TRBJ1-1,NA,CASSVDRSTEAFF,TGTGCCAGCAGTGTAGACAGGAGCACTGAAGCTTTCTTT
TRBV7-9,NA,14,TRBJ2-1,NA,CASSLGLSYNEQFF,TGTGCCAGCAGCTTAGGACTATCCTACAATGAGCAGTTCTTC
TRBV28,NA,13,TRBJ1-1,NA,CASRYDMNTEAFF,TGTGCCAGCAGATACGACATGAACACTGAAGCTTTCTTT
TRBV29-1,NA,12,TRBJ2-3,NA,CSVSSSTDTQYF,TGCAGCGTCAGCAGTAGCACAGATACGCAGTATTTT
TRBV9,NA,12,TRBJ1-3,NA,CASSVAGNTIYF,TGTGCCAGCAGCGTCGCGGGAAACACCATATATTTT
TRBV15,NA,13,TRBJ1-2,NA,CATSREEGDGYTF,TGTGCCACCAGCAGAGAGGAGGGTGATGGCTACACCTTC
TRBV5-1,NA,14,TRBJ2-5,NA,CASSGRGAQETQYF,TGCGCCAGCAGTGGACGGGGGGCGCAAGAGACCCAGTACTTC
TRBV30,NA,12,TRBJ1-5,NA,CAWSGQYQPQHF,TGTGCCTGGAGTGGACAGTATCAGCCCCAGCATTTT
TRBV7-9,NA,13,TRBJ2-3,NA,CASSFGGADTQYF,TGTGCCAGCAGCTTTGGAGGGGCGGATACGCAGTATTTT
TRBV15,once,17,TRBJ1-3,NA,CATSRESSPGSGNTIYF,TGTGCCACCAGCAGAGAATCTTCCCCGGGGTCTGGAAACACCATATATTTT
TRBV7-9,NA,16,TRBJ2-2,NA,CASSSDSGLDTGELFF,TGTGCCAGCAGCTCCGATTCAGGGCTAGACACCGGGGAGCTGTTTTTT
TRBV7-9,NA,15,TRBJ2-3,TRBD2,CASSILAIPTDTQYF,TGTGCCAGCAGCATACTAGCGATACCCACAGATACGCAGTATTTT
TRBV3-1/TRBV3-2,NA,13,TRBJ2-5,NA,CASSPGGEETQYF,TGTGCCAGCAGCCCGGGGGGCGAAGAGACCCAGTACTTC
TRBV7-2,NA,15,TRBJ1-1,TRBD1,CASSNRGSGGTEAFF,TGTGCCAGCAGCAACAGGGGGTCAGGGGGCACTGAAGCTTTCTTT
TRBV10-3,NA,15,TRBJ1-6,TRBD1,CAISELGTGNSPLHF,TGTGCCATCAGTGAGTTAGGGACAGGGAATTCACCCCTCCACTTT
TRBV7-2,NA,13,TRBJ1-1,NA,CASSLWEYTEAFF,TGTGCCAGCAGCTTGTGGGAGTACACTGAAGCTTTCTTT
TRBV2,few,14,TRBJ2-2,NA,CASSPRTNTGELFF,TGTGCCAGCAGTCCGCGGACTAACACCGGGGAGCTGTTTTTT
TRBV2,once,13,TRBJ2-5,NA,CASSETRQETQYF,TGTGCCAGCAGTGAAACCCGCCAAGAGACCCAGTACTTC
TRBV6-6,once,12,TRBJ1-5,NA,CASNSNNQPQHF,TGTGCCAGCAACAGCAACAATCAGCCCCAGCATTTT
TRBV30,NA,13,TRBJ1-5,NA,CAWSPGPNQPQHF,TGTGCCTGGAGTCCAGGTCCAAATCAGCCCCAGCATTTT
TRBV12-3/TRBV12-4,NA,13,TRBJ1-2,NA,CASRRGFDYGYTF,TGTGCCAGCAGGAGGGGGTTTGACTATGGCTACACCTTC
TRBV28,NA,12,TRBJ1-5,NA,CASKSGNQPQHF,TGTGCCAGCAAATCGGGCAATCAGCCCCAGCATTTT